These T cell receptor beta chains were read from a single sample in a study of blood T cell repertoires in COVID-19. This table comes from immunoSEQ multiplex PCR, and its TCRdb copy is limited to in-frame clones, with some not included. This sample yields 250,000 to 300,000 clones, of which approximately 91% are seen a single time; approximately 0.8% belongs to the top ten. Sequenced input: peripheral blood. The source is a woman aged 25 to 39 with acute or convalescent COVID-19. CDR3s include the opening cysteine and the closing phenylalanine or tryptophan. Fields, in order: J gene, V gene, CDR3 protein.

J: TRBJ1-1; V: TRBV27; CDR3: CASSFGTTNTEAFF
J: TRBJ2-2; V: TRBV5-6; CDR3: CASSLRDRVNTGELFF
J: TRBJ2-4; V: TRBV5-4; CDR3: CASSFTGAKNIQYF
J: TRBJ1-1; V: TRBV23-1; CDR3: CASRPGQRLPTEGDTEAFF
J: TRBJ2-3; V: TRBV12-3/TRBV12-4; CDR3: CASLKGTLGNF
J: TRBJ2-1; V: TRBV13; CDR3: CASSSLGGGYNEQFF
J: TRBJ2-2; V: TRBV12-2; CDR3: CASERTTNTGELFF
J: TRBJ1-5; V: TRBV29-1; CDR3: CSALSDRGDQPQHF
J: TRBJ2-1; V: TRBV10-3; CDR3: CAISESAGFYEQFF
J: TRBJ2-7; V: TRBV25-1; CDR3: CASSEGTGATYEQYF
J: TRBJ2-7; V: TRBV11-3; CDR3: CASSHTGTAPYEQYF
J: TRBJ2-7; V: TRBV27; CDR3: CASSWGQRGTYEQYF
J: TRBJ1-5; V: TRBV9; CDR3: CASSQTGGKEPQHF
J: TRBJ2-7; V: TRBV27; CDR3: CASSQTGTYEQYF
J: TRBJ2-1; V: TRBV11-3; CDR3: CASSLAAGVFDNEQFF
J: TRBJ1-6; V: TRBV7-9; CDR3: CASSPSETRNSPLHF
J: TRBJ2-1; V: TRBV9; CDR3: CASSVSGWNEQFF
J: TRBJ1-3; V: TRBV10-3; CDR3: CAISESTGAGNTIYF
J: TRBJ1-3; V: TRBV3-1/TRBV3-2; CDR3: CASSVLGNTIYF
J: TRBJ2-1; V: TRBV14; CDR3: CASSQVADNEQFF
J: TRBJ1-5; V: TRBV15; CDR3: CATSKDRGLNQPQHF
J: TRBJ1-2; V: TRBV29-1; CDR3: CSVTGGRSYGYTF
J: TRBJ2-5; V: TRBV7-3; CDR3: CASSLNMGQQETQYF
J: TRBJ2-5; V: TRBV6-6; CDR3: CASRLLGLGQYF
J: TRBJ1-1; V: TRBV9; CDR3: CASSVEGWGPEAFF
J: TRBJ1-6; V: TRBV19; CDR3: CASTTITGQGNSPLHF
J: TRBJ2-1; V: TRBV6-5; CDR3: CASREGGYNEQFF
J: TRBJ1-3; V: TRBV5-6; CDR3: CASTSQGVYGNTIYF
J: TRBJ2-5; V: TRBV5-6; CDR3: CASSLLGRGRQETQYF
J: TRBJ1-1; V: TRBV5-1; CDR3: CASSLAGQGATTEAFF
J: TRBJ2-7; V: TRBV5-1; CDR3: CASSASGSRGEQYF
J: TRBJ1-1; V: TRBV19; CDR3: CASSIIGKGTEAFF
J: TRBJ2-7; V: TRBV21-1; CDR3: CASRRQALAYEQYF
J: TRBJ1-2; V: TRBV4-3; CDR3: CASSRDREGYTF
J: TRBJ2-7; V: TRBV10-1; CDR3: CASSESRTGYFYEQYF
J: TRBJ2-3; V: TRBV5-1; CDR3: CASSPGTSTDTQYF
J: TRBJ1-1; V: TRBV25-1; CDR3: CASSATHKNTEAFF
J: TRBJ2-1; V: TRBV19; CDR3: CASSIANRDNEQFF
J: TRBJ2-2; V: TRBV29-1; CDR3: CSVRDTGELFF
J: TRBJ2-1; V: TRBV27; CDR3: CASSLRLAGAGNEQFF